The present T cell receptor (beta chain) was sequenced within a study of blood T cell repertoires in COVID-19. Overall study context: There were acute and convalescent COVID-19 samples, and they came from the United States, Italy and Spain.

Method: immunoSEQ multiplex PCR; TCRdb's copy keeps in-frame clones and lacks some. The table shows fewer than 80,000 clones, with under 80% occurring only once. This CDR3 comprises 15 residues. J was trimmed by 1 base and V by 4 bases; bases with no gene match: 6. Germline V lookup: CDR1 KGHSH, CDR2 LQKENI. The origin of this receptor is a human donor in a cohort sampled during active COVID-19. Specimen: peripheral blood. The chain has TRBV18 and TRBJ1-1, with 7 nucleotides matching TRBD1. This CDR3 is CASSLEQGRNTEAFF. The CDR3, as DNA: TGTGCCAGCTCACTCGAACAGGGGAGGAACACTGAAGCTTTCTTT.